Listed below are T cell receptor beta chains from one sample, sequenced in a study of cytomegalovirus exposure and HLA in healthy donors. TCRdb's table, derived via immunoSEQ multiplex PCR, lists solely in-frame clones and lacks some. The sample holds under 150,000 clones, 55% to 80% seen once. The sample was PBMCs. Receptors originate from a woman aged 35 to 49 in good health and CMV-seronegative. CDR3s include the opening cysteine and the closing phenylalanine or tryptophan. Each record gives: J gene, V gene, D gene, clone size, CDR3 DNA, CDR3 protein. D genes are given only for firm matches. Expanded clones are given a class, and other clones once, few, many or no size at all.

TRBJ1-1,TRBV11-2,-,-,TGTGCCAGCAGCTTTTCGGGGGGGGCGAACACTGAAGCTTTCTTT,CASSFSGGANTEAFF
TRBJ1-4,TRBV4-1,-,-,TGCGCCAGCAGGCCAGCAGGCCTTCGAAATGAAAAACTGTTTTTT,CASRPAGLRNEKLFF
TRBJ1-6,TRBV2,TRBD1,once,TGTGCCAGCTCCCGGACAGGGGTCAATTCACCCCTCCACTTT,CASSRTGVNSPLHF
TRBJ2-7,TRBV5-1,-,-,TGCGCCAGCAGCTTGGCAGGTGTGGACGAGCAGTACTTC,CASSLAGVDEQYF
TRBJ2-7,TRBV5-1,-,-,TGCGCCAGCAGCATAGACCCACATGGGGCTTCCTACGAGCAGTACTTC,CASSIDPHGASYEQYF
TRBJ1-4,TRBV27,-,-,TGTGCCAGCAGTTCCCATGGCCCATATGAAAAACTGTTTTTT,CASSSHGPYEKLFF
TRBJ2-4,TRBV11-2,-,once,TGTGCCAGCAGCTTAGTGAAGGGGTTCATGGACATTCAGTACTTC,CASSLVKGFMDIQYF
TRBJ1-6,TRBV27,TRBD1,-,TGTGCCAGCAGTTTGTTACGGGACAGAGGATCACCCCTCCACTTT,CASSLLRDRGSPLHF
TRBJ1-1,TRBV5-6,-,few,TGTGCCAGCAGCTTGGTGGCAGAGAGGAGCGCTGAAGCTTTCTTT,CASSLVAERSAEAFF
TRBJ1-1,TRBV7-2,-,-,TGTGCCAGCAGCTTACCGTGGACAGAGCTTAACACTGAAGCTTTCTTT,CASSLPWTELNTEAFF
TRBJ2-5,TRBV9,-,-,TGTGCCAGCAGCGTAGAAGGGGGTAAAGAGACCCAGTACTTC,CASSVEGGKETQYF
TRBJ2-1,TRBV7-8,TRBD1,-,TGTGCCAGCAGGGCCGGGACAGGGGGTGGCAATGAGCAGTTCTTC,CASRAGTGGGNEQFF
TRBJ1-6,TRBV11-2,-,-,TGTGCCAGCAGCTTAGTTGCGACGGGAGGCAATTCACCCCTCCACTTT,CASSLVATGGNSPLHF
TRBJ2-1,TRBV7-9,-,-,TGTGCCAGCGCACATCCCTACAATGAGCAGTTCTTC,CASAHPYNEQFF
TRBJ1-5,TRBV28,TRBD1,-,TGTGCCAGCAGCCGAAAACAGGGGAATAGCAATCAGCCCCAGCATTTT,CASSRKQGNSNQPQHF
TRBJ2-2,TRBV6-1,TRBD1,-,TGTGCCAGCAGTGACGAGCCGGGACAGCCGTTCGGGGAGCTGTTTTTT,CASSDEPGQPFGELFF
TRBJ1-2,TRBV4-1,-,-,TGCGCCAGCAGCCAAGGTGACACACACACCTTC,CASSQGDTHTF
TRBJ2-5,TRBV4-1,-,-,TGCGCCAGCAGCCGAAGGGGAGGTCAGGAGACCCAGTACTTC,CASSRRGGQETQYF
TRBJ1-4,TRBV7-9,-,-,TGTGCCAGCAGCTTAGTGCGGGAAAAACTGTTTTTT,CASSLVREKLFF
TRBJ2-2,TRBV25-1,-,-,TGTGCCAGCAGTGAACCAGGGCAGGGCACCGGGGAGCTGTTTTTT,CASSEPGQGTGELFF
TRBJ2-5,TRBV7-7,-,-,TGTGCTAGCAGCTCCGGGGGGCGGTACCAAGAGACCCAGTACTTC,CASSSGGRYQETQYF
TRBJ2-7,TRBV7-6,-,-,TGTGCCAGCAGCCCCTCCGGAGCAAGACCCGCAGATCAATACGAGCAGTACTTC,CASSPSGARPADQYEQYF
TRBJ1-6,TRBV10-3,TRBD1,-,TGTGCCATCAGAGACAGGGAGTCGAATTCACCCCTCCACTTT,CAIRDRESNSPLHF
TRBJ1-6,TRBV9,-,-,TGTGCCAGCAGCGTAGGGCAGAACTATAATTCACCCCTCCACTTT,CASSVGQNYNSPLHF
TRBJ1-2,TRBV10-3,-,few,TGTGCCATCAGTGAGCCCGAAACGGGATTCTATGGCTACACCTTC,CAISEPETGFYGYTF
TRBJ1-2,TRBV2,-,few,TGTGCCAGCAACAGAGGGAGGGACTATGGCTACACCTTC,CASNRGRDYGYTF
TRBJ2-1,TRBV4-1,TRBD2,-,TGCGCCAGCAGGGGACTAGAGACTGAGCAGTTCTTC,CASRGLETEQFF
TRBJ1-6,TRBV9,TRBD1,few,TGTGCCAGCAGCGAGTCGACAGGGGGGTATTCACCCCTCCACTTT,CASSESTGGYSPLHF
TRBJ1-3,TRBV2,TRBD1,-,TGTGCCAGCAGGCTTGCGGGACAGGGGGCGGTAGGAAACACCATATATTTT,CASRLAGQGAVGNTIYF